These T cell receptor beta chains were read from a single sample in a study of cytomegalovirus exposure and HLA in healthy donors. Assay: immunoSEQ multiplex PCR; the TCRdb copy retains only in-frame clones and omits some. This sample carries 110,000 to 150,000 clones, roughly 70% of them seen once, and the ten largest clones take around 4.7%. Material for sequencing was PBMCs. The receptors come from a man between 18 and 29 years old in good health and CMV-seropositive. The CDR3 runs from the conserved cysteine through the conserved F or W. D genes are given only for firm matches. Where a row states a size, it is once, few, many or the class of an expanded clone; other rows omit it.

D gene | J gene | clone size | V gene | CDR3 protein | CDR3 DNA
. | TRBJ1-1 | . | TRBV11-2 | CASSLTGYTEAFF | TGTGCCAGCAGCCTCACAGGGTACACTGAAGCTTTCTTT
TRBD2 | TRBJ2-7 | . | TRBV28 | CASSLAGGPFHEQYF | TGTGCCAGCAGCCTAGCGGGAGGGCCCTTTCACGAGCAGTACTTC
TRBD2 | TRBJ2-1 | . | TRBV9 | CASNGPGLAAQYNEQFF | TGTGCCAGCAACGGACCGGGACTAGCGGCTCAATACAATGAGCAGTTCTTC
. | TRBJ2-7 | . | TRBV9 | CASSVDNSYEQYF | TGTGCCAGCAGCGTAGACAACTCCTACGAGCAGTACTTC
. | TRBJ1-1 | . | TRBV5-1 | CASSLGQRNTEAFF | TGCGCCAGCAGCTTGGGACAGCGGAACACTGAAGCTTTCTTT
. | TRBJ2-7 | . | TRBV30 | CAWSVGQSGNEQYF | TGTGCCTGGAGTGTTGGACAGTCAGGGAACGAGCAGTACTTC
TRBD1 | TRBJ1-2 | . | TRBV6-5 | CASRQGDGYTF | TGTGCCAGCAGACAGGGGGATGGCTACACCTTC
. | TRBJ1-3 | . | TRBV4-1 | CASSQDHSFPGDTIYF | TGCGCCAGCAGCCAAGACCACAGCTTTCCGGGAGACACCATATATTTT
. | TRBJ1-6 | . | TRBV18 | CASSPGADNSPLHF | TGTGCCAGCTCACCAGGGGCCGATAATTCACCCCTCCACTTT
. | TRBJ1-5 | once | TRBV21-1 | CASSKQAGRGRQPQHF | TGTGCCAGCAGCAAGCAGGCGGGAAGGGGCCGTCAGCCCCAGCATTTT
TRBD1 | TRBJ2-1 | . | TRBV10-3 | CAILESGGREQFF | TGTGCCATCCTCGAGTCAGGGGGCCGTGAGCAGTTCTTC
. | TRBJ1-6 | few | TRBV7-6 | CASSLGSGSYNSPLHF | TGTGCCAGCAGCTTAGGCAGCGGCTCCTATAATTCACCCCTCCACTTT
. | TRBJ2-2 | . | TRBV7-3 | CASSQRDINTGELFF | TGTGCCAGCAGCCAGCGGGACATAAACACCGGGGAGCTGTTTTTT
. | TRBJ1-5 | few | TRBV7-8 | CASSPTGKGQPQHF | TGTGCCAGCAGCCCCACAGGGAAGGGTCAGCCCCAGCATTTT
. | TRBJ2-5 | . | TRBV28 | CASSLVSTAQETQYF | TGTGCCAGCAGTTTGGTCTCAACCGCGCAAGAGACCCAGTACTTC
TRBD2 | TRBJ2-3 | . | TRBV29-1 | CSVQTSRADTQYF | TGCAGCGTCCAGACTAGCCGGGCAGATACGCAGTATTTT
. | TRBJ2-3 | . | TRBV29-1 | CSVEDLRGTHPHSPTDTQYF | TGCAGCGTTGAAGACCTTAGGGGCACGCACCCTCATTCCCCCACAGATACGCAGTATTTT
. | TRBJ1-2 | few | TRBV7-6 | CASSQGGGGGYTF | TGTGCCAGCAGCCAAGGGGGGGGAGGTGGCTACACCTTC
TRBD1 | TRBJ2-7 | . | TRBV5-1 | CASSRQGVYEQYF | TGCGCCAGCAGCCGACAGGGGGTCTACGAGCAGTACTTC
TRBD1 | TRBJ1-2 | . | TRBV5-1 | CASSLDGDSLYGYTF | TGCGCCAGCAGTTTGGATGGGGACAGCCTCTATGGCTACACCTTC
. | TRBJ2-5 | once | TRBV7-9 | CASSFDQETQYF | TGTGCCAGCAGCTTTGATCAGGAGACCCAGTACTTC
TRBD2 | TRBJ2-7 | . | TRBV19 | CASSIALAVYEQYF | TGTGCCAGTAGTATAGCCCTAGCGGTCTACGAGCAGTACTTC
. | TRBJ2-1 | . | TRBV4-3 | CASSQVSFDLYNEQFF | TGCGCCAGCAGCCAAGTGTCCTTTGATCTATACAATGAGCAGTTCTTC
. | TRBJ2-7 | once | TRBV5-4 | CASSLVGATPTKQYF | TGTGCCAGCAGCTTGGTGGGGGCCACGCCTACGAAGCAGTACTTC
TRBD2 | TRBJ2-1 | . | TRBV6-5 | CASSRGTSGTNEQFF | TGTGCCAGCAGCCGCGGGACTAGCGGGACCAATGAGCAGTTCTTC
. | TRBJ2-7 | . | TRBV5-4 | CASSRTEVVEQYF | TGTGCCAGCAGCCGAACAGAAGTCGTCGAGCAGTACTTC
. | TRBJ2-3 | once | TRBV18 | CASSPRTGGPDTQYF | TGTGCCAGCTCACCACGGACGGGGGGCCCAGATACGCAGTATTTT